Following are 24 T cell receptor beta chains from one sample sequenced in a study of immune cell composition in non-small cell lung cancer. The method was immunoSEQ multiplex PCR; TCRdb's version includes in-frame clones alone and lacks a portion of them. The sample holds about 4,800 clones, about 80% seen once. Source material: lung tumor tissue. These receptors all come from a human donor with non-small cell lung cancer.

The chain has TRBV6-1 and TRBJ2-1, with TRBD2 matching over 9 bases. The trim removed 4 bases at V and 1 base at J, leaving 5 bases unmatched. The CDR3 loop spans 16 amino acids. CDR1 is MNHNS and CDR2 is SASEGT in the germline V gene. In nucleotides, the CDR3 is TGTGCCAGCAGTGCGGGACTAGCAGAGTCCTACAATGAGCAGTTCTTC. Protein sequence: CASSAGLAESYNEQFF.

The CDR3 loop is CASKETGRNNSPLHF. The CDR3 DNA follows: TGTGCTAGTAAAGAGACAGGGAGGAATAATTCACCCCTCCACTTT. This chain uses TRBV12-5 with TRBJ1-6; 7 positions agree with TRBD1. CDR1 and CDR2 from the germline V gene are LGHNT and FRNRAP. Trimming cost V 8 bases and J 5 bases; bases outside gene matches: 9. There are 15 residues in the CDR3.

The chain uses TRBV6-5 and TRBJ2-1; D tentatively fits TRBD1 or TRBD2 (5 bases each). This CDR3 spans 14 amino acids. The V gene's germline CDR1 is MNHEY and CDR2 SVGAGI. V was trimmed by 4 bases and J by 9 bases, leaving 16 bases between them. CDR3 in DNA: TGTGCCAGCAGTTTGAGGGGACCACAATCTGAGCAGTTCTTC. This sequence encodes CASSLRGPQSEQFF.

CDR3 nucleotides: TGCGCCAGCAGCTTAGGGTTGGGGGTTTCTTACGAGCAGTACTTC. Protein product: CASSLGLGVSYEQYF. The genes are TRBV5-1 and TRBJ2-7; tentatively, D is TRBD1 or TRBD2 (5 bases each). The CDR3 contains 15 residues. CDR1 is SGHRS and CDR2 is YFSETQ in the germline V gene. Trimming removed 2 bases from V and 4 bases from J, with 16 bases in between.

The CDR3 nucleotides read TGTGCCAGCAGCCTTTGGACAGGGAAGGGTAATTCACCCCTCCACTTT. This gives the protein CASSLWTGKGNSPLHF. The chain combines TRBV5-6 with TRBJ1-6, with 8 bases identical to TRBD1. The CDR3 consists of 16 residues. V was pared by 4 bases and J by 6 bases, with 9 bases of the junction left unmatched. The V gene's germline CDR1 is SGHDT and CDR2 YYEEEE.

V is TRBV28 and J is TRBJ1-6; 9 bases are shared with TRBD1. CDR1 MDHEN and CDR2 SYDVKM come from the germline V gene. Germline trimming cut 4 bases from V and 9 bases from J; bases unmatched to any gene: 4. This CDR3 comprises 14 residues. The chain's CDR3 is CASSWDRDSSPLHF. Written as DNA, the CDR3 is TGTGCCAGCAGTTGGGACAGGGATAGTTCACCCCTCCACTTT.

V gene TRBV9 combines with J gene TRBJ2-3, with 14 bases aligning to TRBD2. Germline lookup yields CDR1 SGDLS and CDR2 YYNGEE. The CDR3 loop spans 16 amino acids. Trimming cost V 0 bases and J 5 bases; bases outside gene matches: 2. In DNA form, the CDR3 reads TGTGCCAGCAGCGTAGGGGGGACTAGCGGGGGAGATACGCAGTATTTT. Protein sequence: CASSVGGTSGGDTQYF.

V is TRBV18 and J is TRBJ2-6; D gene uncertain. CDR1 and CDR2 (germline): KGHSH, LQKENI. V was clipped by 1 base and J by 0 bases, with 4 bases between them. The CDR3 spans 15 residues. The CDR3 sequence is CASSPQFSGANVLTF. The CDR3 DNA is TGTGCCAGCTCACCACAGTTCTCTGGGGCCAACGTCCTGACTTTC.

The chain couples TRBV10-1 to TRBJ2-1; D may be TRBD1 or TRBD2 (6 bases each). The CDR3 length is 17 residues. Trimming left V 3 bases short and J 0 bases short, with 15 bases between. Germline V CDR1 and CDR2: WNHNN, SYGVQD (reference sequence). The CDR3 nucleotides read TGCGCCAGCAGTGACAGGTTGGGGGGCAGCTCCTACAATGAGCAGTTCTTC. It encodes CASSDRLGGSSYNEQFF.

The chain carries TRBV28 and TRBJ2-5; TRBD1 agrees at 10 bases. Germline lookup yields CDR1 MDHEN and CDR2 SYDVKM. This CDR3 contains 16 residues. The ends lost 3 bases at V and 5 bases at J; junction bases unmatched: 9. For the CDR3, the DNA is TGTGCCAGCAGTTTCGCCCGACAGGGGGCTAGGGAGACCCAGTACTTC. Protein: CASSFARQGARETQYF.

In DNA form, the CDR3 reads TGTGCCACCAGCAGTCGGGACAGGGGGCTAAATCAGCCCCAGCATTTT. Its protein product is CATSSRDRGLNQPQHF. The rearrangement links TRBV15 to TRBJ1-5, with 12 bases fitting TRBD1. The CDR3 totals 16 residues. Unmatched junction bases numbered 4, after V lost 3 bases and J lost 4 bases. The germline V gene encodes CDR1 LNHNV and CDR2 YYDKDF (reference sequence).

The chain has TRBV11-1 and TRBJ2-7; the D is unclear. The CDR3 is 13 amino acids. Trimming stripped 4 bases from V and 3 bases from J, with 10 bases between. Germline CDR1 SGHAT, CDR2 FQDESV (reference sequence). The CDR3 protein is CASSSGPNYEQYF. As DNA, the CDR3 is TGTGCCAGCAGCTCCGGGCCCAACTACGAGCAGTACTTC.

The rearrangement links TRBV7-2 to TRBJ2-5, with TRBD2 identical over 10 bases. The CDR3 totals 15 residues. Germline-derived CDR1 and CDR2 are SGHTA and FQGNSA. The V gene end was trimmed by 3 bases and the J gene end by 5 bases; junction bases not matched to a gene: 6. The CDR3 protein is CASSFQSGGAETQYF. CDR3 bases: TGTGCCAGCAGCTTTCAAAGCGGGGGGGCGGAGACCCAGTACTTC.

V gene TRBV6-6 combines with J gene TRBJ1-1; TRBD1 agrees at 10 bases. The ends lost 5 bases at V and 4 bases at J; junction bases unmatched: 10. The CDR3 is 16 residues long. CDR1 is MNHNY, CDR2 SVGAGI, per germline (reference sequence). The CDR3 nucleotides are TGTGCCAGCAGTCGCCCTCCGGGACAGGGGACCACTGAAGCTTTCTTT. Protein product: CASSRPPGQGTTEAFF.

The chain employs TRBV19 and TRBJ1-5; tentative D call: TRBD1 (6 bases). The CDR3 runs 13 residues. In germline, CDR1 is LNHDA, CDR2 SQIVND (reference sequence). The V gene lost 10 bases and the J gene lost 6 bases, with 16 bases spanning the gap. The CDR3 region is CATVTGQGQPQHF. CDR3 bases: TGTGCCACCGTAACAGGGCAAGGTCAGCCCCAGCATTTT.

This chain connects TRBV7-9 to TRBJ2-3, with TRBD1 matching 8 bases. V shed 3 bases and J 5 bases; nucleotides not matched to a gene: 19. Looked up from germline, CDR1 is SEHNR and CDR2 is FQNEAQ (reference sequence). CDR3 length: 19 amino acids. CDR3 protein: CASSFKGTGHSLRGDTQYF. The CDR3 coding sequence is TGTGCCAGCAGCTTTAAAGGGACAGGCCACTCACTAAGGGGAGATACGCAGTATTTT.

The chain uses TRBV10-3 and TRBJ2-1; D is ambiguous. CDR3 length: 14 residues. Trimming left V 3 bases short and J 4 bases short, with 10 bases between. Germline CDR1 reads ENHRY; CDR2 reads SYGVKD. CDR3 sequence (DNA): TGTGCCATCAGTGAAGGCTTGGGTTACAATGAGCAGTTCTTC. It yields the protein CAISEGLGYNEQFF.

This chain connects TRBV27 to TRBJ1-1; D gene unclear. V dropped 4 bases and J dropped 8 bases, with 17 bases sitting between them. The CDR3 loop spans 14 amino acids. CDR1 and CDR2 (germline): MNHEY, SMNVEV (reference sequence). The CDR3 is CASSSSGWGVEAFF. The CDR3 DNA is TGTGCCAGCAGTTCCTCCGGGTGGGGTGTGGAAGCTTTCTTT.

This clone has just a few counts. The chain recombines TRBV7-3 with TRBJ1-1; 8 positions match TRBD1. The CDR3 contains 15 residues. V was pared by 5 bases and J by 3 bases, with 8 bases of the junction left unmatched. Germline assignment: CDR1 SGHTA and CDR2 FQGTGA. Written as DNA, the CDR3 is TGTGCCAGCAGCCCGAGACAGGGGATCGACACTGAAGCTTTCTTT. Its protein product is CASSPRQGIDTEAFF.

J is TRBJ1-5 and V is TRBV7-3; D uncertain. This CDR3 is 13 amino acids long. V lost 2 bases, J lost 5 bases, and 7 bases lay in between. Germline loops: CDR1 SGHTA, CDR2 FQGTGA. The CDR3 region is CASSLDPDQPQHF. The CDR3 DNA sequence: TGTGCCAGCAGCTTAGATCCGGATCAGCCCCAGCATTTT.

The sample holds one count of this clone. The rearrangement joins TRBV5-6 to TRBJ1-1; D is possibly TRBD1 (6 bases). CDR3 length: 14 amino acids. The V and J ends lost 8 bases and 0 bases respectively, with 14 bases between them. From germline, CDR1 is SGHDT and CDR2 YYEEEE. The CDR3 DNA sequence: TGTGCCAGTACGCGCGCAGGGGTGAACACTGAAGCTTTCTTT. Its translation: CASTRAGVNTEAFF. The full variable domain, in which reference TRBV5-6 and TRBJ1-1 provide the parts outside the CDR3, is DAGVTQSPTHLIKTRGQQVTLRCSPKSGHDTVSWYQQALGQGPQFIFQYYEEEERQRGNFPDRFSGHQFPNYSSELNVNALLLGDSALYLCASTRAGVNTEAFFGQGTRLTVV.

This chain joins TRBV18 and TRBJ1-4; D call uncertain. Germline V gene sequence: CDR1 KGHSH, CDR2 LQKENI. Trimming took off 5 bases at V and 0 bases at J, with 7 bases between the two ends. The CDR3 runs to 14 residues. The CDR3, as DNA: TGTGCCAGCTCAGTGGCCTCAACTAATGAAAAACTGTTTTTT. Its protein product is CASSVASTNEKLFF.

V and J are TRBV5-6 and TRBJ1-2, with 10 bases that match TRBD1. This CDR3 region has 16 residues. The germline gives CDR1 SGHDT, CDR2 YYEEEE. Trimming removed 4 bases from V and 4 bases from J; junction bases left unmatched: 10. The CDR3 loop is CASSVRGTGVGYGYTF. The CDR3 DNA reads TGTGCCAGCAGCGTTCGAGGGACAGGGGTAGGCTATGGCTACACCTTC. Full variable domain (outside the CDR3, taken from reference TRBV5-6 and TRBJ1-2): DAGVTQSPTHLIKTRGQQVTLRCSPKSGHDTVSWYQQALGQGPQFIFQYYEEEERQRGNFPDRFSGHQFPNYSSELNVNALLLGDSALYLCASSVRGTGVGYGYTFGSGTRLTVV.

This rearrangement joins TRBV5-1 to TRBJ2-7; TRBD2 agrees at 10 bases. With V trimmed by 0 bases and J by 2 bases, 8 bases remained unmatched. Germline V gene data show CDR1 as SGHRS and CDR2 as YFSETQ. This CDR3 is 17 amino acids long. The CDR3 here is CASSLAAGGMSPYEQYF. The CDR3, as DNA: TGCGCCAGCAGCTTGGCAGCGGGGGGGATGTCACCCTACGAGCAGTACTTC.